This T cell receptor (beta chain) was documented in a study of T and B cells in COVID-19 patients (dated by TCRdb to the early 2020s). The study in broad terms: In this study, adaptive immunity was profiled in COVID-19 patients who either had active infection or had recovered, using TRB and IGH repertoire sequencing of peripheral blood. A recovered cohort included more than 15 patients who provided approximately 20 samples, and most of these patients had mild to moderate COVID-19 treated on an outpatient basis. Patients in the recovered cohort had a median age of around 30 years, compared with roughly 67 years for patients in the active-infection cohort. In the active-infection cohort, about 65% of the 20 patients were critically ill and required mechanical ventilation or ECMO. Comorbidities linked to unfavorable COVID-19 outcome were present in most of the 20 patients in the active-infection cohort. The repository of TCR and BCR sequences included 60 to 75 time points from 35 to 40 patients, and more than 7 million TCR sequences were analysed. A couple of patients were included in both the recovered and active cohorts because samples were available from active disease and after recovery. Repertoire analyses used an age-matched reference group of approximately 40 healthy donors who were negative for COVID-19 antibodies as the comparison. Up to roughly 10 follow-up blood samples were collected per patient, with some samples spanning different disease stages in the same individual. The research as a whole found: Specific T cell subsets (CD4+/Treg/CD8+) and sorted SARS-CoV-2-responsive or tetramer+ T cells had not yet been sequenced, and these experiments were ongoing. The cohort was considered too small to assess HLA contributions to COVID-19 susceptibility or severity. The reported TCR clusters were said to need prospective validation before any clinical use. In patients with COVID-19, the usage of TRBV/TRBJ genes was reported to be strongly skewed. Blood samples obtained from mildly ill patients during symptoms, as well as early samples obtained from severe cases, were available only in scarce numbers. The recovered cohort had 2,000 or so exclusive TCR clusters, including over 30 low-pGen clusters. TRB repertoires were found to be highly clonal in active COVID-19, whereas diversity and richness at recovery were found to rise above healthy donor levels.

The sample was run on an Illumina MiSeq. Multiplex PCR with BIOMED2 TRB-A/B primer pools was used to amplify TRB rearrangements. Two consecutive PCRs added Illumina-compatible adapters and 7-nucleotide sample barcodes to the amplicons. All library PCRs used Phusion HS II polymerase. Amplicons were purified from gel with the NucleoSpin Gel and PCR Clean-up kit, quantified on Qubit, and pooled at approximately 4.1 nM. Before Illumina next-generation sequencing, the quality of the amplicon pool was assessed on an Agilent 2100 Bioanalyzer. Under the source paper's analysis protocol: Annotation of TRB rearrangements was performed with MiXCR 3.0.8 using the default MiXCR reference library. Non-productive reads and sequences with fewer than 2 reads were removed, and each unique CDR3 nucleotide sequence was counted as one clone. Clonality, diversity, richness and V-J gene usage were calculated in R 3.5.1. GLIPH2 was used for TCR clustering by CDR3 similarity, and generation probabilities were calculated by OLGA. GLIPH2 clusters were kept only when the clusters contained at least four unique TCR clonotypes present in at least three individuals. Starting from the raw public reads, TCRdb applied fastp trimming at Q25, assembled clones with MiXCR and retained in-frame beta chains. Duplicate CDR3 protein sequences are folded into a single record with the most common DNA and genes. The authors' filters were not applied to this entry. The sample data list about 17,000 distinct CDR3 sequences, and approximately 30% of these were observed just once. Jointly, the top ten make up around 4.2% of the sample.

TRB repertoires were amplified from approximately 250-500 ng of genomic DNA extracted from blood. Looking up the germline V gene (reference sequence) yields CDR1 LNHDA and CDR2 SQIVND. Including the terminal cysteine and phenylalanine, the CDR3 comprises 13 residues. Just the 39-base CDR3 DNA is kept, in frame starting at base 1. Trimming takes 4 bases from V and 3 bases from J, and the germline ends sit 9 bases apart. This clonotype is medium-sized (0.01 to 0.1%). What antigen it recognizes has not been identified. The sample holds no much larger clone one base away, and base qualities are not on file.

The source material was blood. The sequence is built from TRBV19 and TRBJ2-5; the D gene remains uncertain. This TCR derives from a human donor who had recovered from COVID-19. This receptor has the CDR3 CASSREAEETQYF. The nucleotide sequence reads as follows: TGTGCCAGTAGTAGGGAAGCTGAAGAGACCCAGTACTTC. With the rest looked up from the reference TRBV19 and TRBJ2-5 genes rather than sequenced, the full variable domain is DGGITQSPKYLFRKEGQNVTLSCEQNLNHDAMYWYRQDPGQGLRLIYYSQIVNDFQKGDIAEGYSVSREKKESFPLTVTSAQKNPTAFYLCASSREAEETQYFGPGTRLLVL.